This T cell receptor (beta chain) came from a study of blood T cell repertoires in COVID-19. Background on the study: The study drew acute and convalescent COVID-19 samples from the United States, Italy and Spain. Sources were T cells, B-cell-depleted T cells, or PBMCs; the material itself was cDNA or gDNA.

From germline, CDR1 is MNHEY and CDR2 SVGAGI. V was clipped by 5 bases and J by 2 bases, with 10 bases between them. This CDR3 is 14 amino acids long. Original processing methods: It was from reference gene primer amplification that nucleated cell counts were estimated. Some clones are missing from TCRdb's copy, which holds only in-frame ones; the method was immunoSEQ multiplex PCR. That table gives V, J and clone size, and the DNA gave D and trimming. The table records about 140,000 clones, about 87% of them present only once. The TCR sequence derives from a human donor in a cohort sampled during active COVID-19. The sample comprised peripheral blood. The chain links TRBV6-5 to TRBJ2-1; D possibly corresponds to TRBD1 (6 bases). The CDR3: CASSRGQTYNEQFF. CDR3 sequence (DNA): TGTGCCAGCAGTCGGGGACAAACCTACAATGAGCAGTTCTTC.